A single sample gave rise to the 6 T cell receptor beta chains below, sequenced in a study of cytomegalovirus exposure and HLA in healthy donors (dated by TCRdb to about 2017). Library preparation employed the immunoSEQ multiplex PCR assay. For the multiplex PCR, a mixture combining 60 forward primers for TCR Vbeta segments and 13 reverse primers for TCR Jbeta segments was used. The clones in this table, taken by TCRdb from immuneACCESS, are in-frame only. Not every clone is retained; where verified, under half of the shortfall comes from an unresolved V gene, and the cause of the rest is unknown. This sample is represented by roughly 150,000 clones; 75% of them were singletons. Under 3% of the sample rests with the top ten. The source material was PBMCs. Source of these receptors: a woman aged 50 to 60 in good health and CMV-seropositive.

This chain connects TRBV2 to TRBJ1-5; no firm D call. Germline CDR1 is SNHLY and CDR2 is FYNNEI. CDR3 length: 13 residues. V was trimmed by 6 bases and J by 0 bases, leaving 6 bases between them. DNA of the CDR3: TGTGCCAGCAGCACTTATAGCAATCAGCCCCAGCATTTT. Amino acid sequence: CASSTYSNQPQHF.

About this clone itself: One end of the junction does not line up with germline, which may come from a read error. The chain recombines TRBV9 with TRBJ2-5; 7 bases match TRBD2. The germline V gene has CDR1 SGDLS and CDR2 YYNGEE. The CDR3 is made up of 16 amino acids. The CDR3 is CASSVGGAGNQEAQYF. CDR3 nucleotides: TGTGCCAGCAGCGTAGGGGGAGCGGGGAACCAAGAGGCCCAGTACTTC.

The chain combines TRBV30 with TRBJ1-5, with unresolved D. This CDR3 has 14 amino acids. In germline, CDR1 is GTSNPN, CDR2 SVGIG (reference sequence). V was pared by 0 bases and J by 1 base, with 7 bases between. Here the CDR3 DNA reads TGTGCCTGGAGTGTCAGCGGGAGCAATCAGCCCCAGCATTTT. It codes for CAWSVSGSNQPQHF.

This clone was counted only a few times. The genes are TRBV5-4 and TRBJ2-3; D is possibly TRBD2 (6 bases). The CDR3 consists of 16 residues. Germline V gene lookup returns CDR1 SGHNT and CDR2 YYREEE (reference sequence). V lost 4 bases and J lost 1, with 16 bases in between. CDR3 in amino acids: CASSRGLRGGTDTQYF. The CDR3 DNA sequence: TGTGCCAGCAGCCGGGGACTTCGGGGAGGCACAGATACGCAGTATTTT.

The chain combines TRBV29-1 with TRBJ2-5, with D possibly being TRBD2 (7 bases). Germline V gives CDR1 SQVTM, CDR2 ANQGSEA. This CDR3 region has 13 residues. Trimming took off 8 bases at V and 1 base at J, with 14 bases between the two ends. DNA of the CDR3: TGCAGCTCCGGAGGGGGGGTCCAAGAGACCCAGTACTTC. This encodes CSSGGGVQETQYF.

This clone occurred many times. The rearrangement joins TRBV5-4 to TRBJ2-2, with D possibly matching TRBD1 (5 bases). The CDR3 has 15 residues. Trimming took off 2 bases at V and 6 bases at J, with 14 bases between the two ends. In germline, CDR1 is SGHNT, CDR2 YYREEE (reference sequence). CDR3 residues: CASSFGSGYSGELFF. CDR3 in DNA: TGTGCCAGCAGCTTCGGGTCAGGGTATTCCGGGGAGCTGTTTTTT. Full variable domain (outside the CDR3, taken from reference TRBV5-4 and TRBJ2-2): ETGVTQSPTHLIKTRGQQVTLRCSSQSGHNTVSWYQQALGQGPQFIFQYYREEENGRGNFPPRFSGLQFPNYSSELNVNALELDDSALYLCASSFGSGYSGELFFGEGSRLTVL.